This T cell receptor (beta chain) was identified during a study of T cell changes during pregnancy in multiple sclerosis. Libraries were prepared by immunoSEQ multiplex PCR; TCRdb keeps only in-frame clonotypes and omits some of them. The sample holds about 58,000 clones, roughly 93% seen once. With 3 bases removed from V and 7 bases from J, the gap between germline ends came to 16 bases. The germline gives CDR1 LNHDA, CDR2 SQIVND (reference sequence). The CDR3 is 14 residues long. The chain joins TRBV19 to TRBJ2-7; the D gene is possibly TRBD1 (5 bases). This specimen consisted of CD8+ T cells from peripheral blood mononuclear cells, obtained in the second trimester of pregnancy. The origin of this receptor is a female donor with multiple sclerosis, enrolled in a pregnancy study. The CDR3 DNA is TGTGCCAGTAGTATCTGGGGCGCCTTCCAAGAGCAGTACTTC. It yields the protein CASSIWGAFQEQYF.